This T cell receptor beta chain was found in a study of monozygotic twins with inflammatory bowel disease (dated by TCRdb to between 2018 and 2021). Describing the broader study: The complete study included 30 or so monozygotic twin pairs: 19 IBD-discordant Danish pairs and nine German pairs, of which four were IBD-concordant and five were IBD-discordant. The search for disease-associated traits relied mainly on comparing, within discordant pairs, IBD patients with their genetically identical healthy co-twins. Each individual had, on average, about 151 000 unique TCRalpha sequences and 181 000 unique TCRbeta sequences available for analysis. Summary of the overall study and its limitations: Differing immunosuppressive treatments among patients may have added background noise and inter-individual variability to the repertoires. The analysis was unable to tell different T cell subtypes apart. IBD patients shared fewer clonotypes with other individuals than healthy twins did, most markedly in patients showing signs of disease activity. IBD patients had lower TCRbeta repertoire diversity, measured by the inverse Simpson index, than their healthy co-twins. No single strong signal or clonotype linked to IBD turned up in the results, so the idea that one exists was not supported. Repertoire similarity did not differ between concordant and discordant twins, possibly due to limited statistical power.

Library preparation was by 5' RACE. Each TCR library was prepared from about 4,000 ng of total RNA. For each sample, cDNA synthesis was carried out in eight separate reactions using SMARTScribe reverse transcriptase. During cDNA synthesis, template switching introduced unique molecular identifiers that contained a 6-nucleotide sample barcode. TCRalpha and TCRbeta cDNA was amplified by two nested PCRs of approximately 17 and 9 cycles, with bead purification after each PCR. Before amplification, the cDNA was treated with uracil DNA-glycosylase and purified using the QIAquick PCR purification kit. The second PCR added Illumina TruSeq-compatible adapters along with sample-specific barcodes. Library quality and concentration were assessed using TapeStation and Qubit, and roughly 5.5 ng of each library was pooled. Sequencing of the pooled libraries was done on an Illumina HiSeq2500 single-index Rapid Run using custom sequencing primers and 2 x 100 bp reads. As for how the authors treated the data: MiGEC version 1.2.6 was used for UMI-based consensus assembly to correct PCR and sequencing errors. MiXCR version 2.1.1 was used for V(D)J alignment, clonotype assembly and CDR3 extraction. Gene usage, clonotype sharing and MAIT/NKT TCR abundance were normalised by analysing the top 1000, 10 000 and 20 000 clonotypes per sample. After downsampling to 27 000 UMIs, diversity was calculated as the inverse Simpson index using the vegan R package. Paired Mann-Whitney U tests were applied to discordant twin pairs, with Benjamini-Hochberg correction for multiple testing. With the reads reprocessed by TCRdb, a single entry stands for each CDR3 protein sequence and no DNA is reported. It is TCRdb's table, rather than the study itself, that gives the V and J calls and clone size. The record for this sample contains approximately 200,000 distinct CDR3 sequences. Of the sample, roughly 1.7% falls within the top ten clones.

From each donor, an approximately 2.5 ml peripheral blood sample was drawn into PAXgene tubes and stored at -80 degrees C. Without T cell sorting, total RNA was isolated from whole blood using the PAXgene blood miRNA kit on an automated QIAcube. Deep TCRalpha and TCRbeta repertoire profiling with unique molecular barcoding was performed on peripheral blood of monozygotic twin pairs concordant or discordant for inflammatory bowel disease. For every twin pair, smoking habits were documented, and each individual was categorised as a current, former or never smoker. On this clonotype: This clone's antigen is unknown.

The sample taken for sequencing was blood. The TCR was taken from a human donor with ulcerative colitis or Crohn's disease, or a healthy co-twin of an affected twin (not recorded which).

The CDR3 corresponds to CASSPTTRQGDYGYTF. The chain links TRBV5-1 with TRBJ1-2; TCRdb selects TRBD1, and the lack of DNA leaves this call unchecked. As encoded in the germline V gene, CDR1 is SGHRS while CDR2 is YFSETQ. CDR3 length: 16 amino acids, cysteine to phenylalanine. Only the protein is on record. The entire variable domain, with the stretches around the CDR3 drawn from the reference TRBV5-1 and TRBJ1-2 proteins, is KAGVTQTPRYLIKTRGQQVTLSCSPISGHRSVSWYQQTPGQGLQFLFEYFSETQRNKGNFPGRFSGRQFSNSRSEMNVSTLELGDSALYLCASSPTTRQGDYGYTFGSGTRLTVV.